This T cell receptor beta chain appears in the sequencing data of a study of control samples from healthy donors and cancer patients (TCRdb year 2020). Based on the germline V gene, the CDR1 and CDR2 sequences are SGHNT and YENEEA. Measured from the cysteine to the phenylalanine, the CDR3 is 18 residues long. Of the read, only the CDR3 DNA is kept; its 54 bases are in frame from base 1. V loses 1 base, J loses 0 bases, and the germline ends lie 17 bases apart. Library prep was done by the immunoSEQ multiplex PCR assay. The table was pulled from immuneACCESS by TCRdb, which kept in-frame rearrangements only. Such tables lose some clones; where checked, under half of the loss comes from unresolved V genes, and the rest has no known cause. Across this sample there are about 12,000 clones, with approximately 87% seen only once. Of the sample, 2.5% to 3% is held by the ten largest clones. Comment on this clone: It lacks a known antigen. Base qualities are not recorded, but no much larger clone differs from it by a single base.

The clonotype originates from a male donor with melanoma. This receptor chain uses TRBV11-3 and TRBJ2-3; the D gene is unclear. The sample consisted of formalin-fixed, paraffin-embedded tissue. The sequence in DNA is TGTGCCAGCAGCTTAGGGGCTTCCGATTGGGGTAGCACAGATACGCAGTATTTT. It specifies CASSLGASDWGSTDTQYF.